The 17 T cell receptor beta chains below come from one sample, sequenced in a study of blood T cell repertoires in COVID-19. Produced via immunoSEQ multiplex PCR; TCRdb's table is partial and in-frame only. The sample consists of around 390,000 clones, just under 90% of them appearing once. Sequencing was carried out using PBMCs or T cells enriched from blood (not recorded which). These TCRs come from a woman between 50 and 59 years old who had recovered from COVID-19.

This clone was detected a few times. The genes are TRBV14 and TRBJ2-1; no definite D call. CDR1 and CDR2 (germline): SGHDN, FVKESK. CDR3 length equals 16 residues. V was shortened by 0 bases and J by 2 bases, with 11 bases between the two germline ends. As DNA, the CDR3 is TGTGCCAGCAGCCAAGATGGAGCGTGGGCCTACAATGAGCAGTTCTTC. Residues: CASSQDGAWAYNEQFF.

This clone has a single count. CDR3 region: CAISESQGTKNEKLFF. The CDR3 DNA follows: TGTGCCATCAGTGAGTCCCAAGGGACAAAGAATGAAAAACTGTTTTTT. The chain links TRBV10-3 to TRBJ1-4, with D perhaps TRBD1 (6 bases). Germline V gene data show CDR1 as ENHRY and CDR2 as SYGVKD. The CDR3 has 16 amino acids. Trimming took off 0 bases at V and 5 bases at J, with 13 bases between the two ends.

As DNA, the CDR3 is TGCGCCAGCAGCTCCGACAGGACCACTGAAGCTTTCTTT. Translating it yields CASSSDRTTEAFF. The chain couples TRBV5-1 to TRBJ1-1; maybe TRBD1 (6 bases). Germline V gene data show CDR1 as SGHRS and CDR2 as YFSETQ. V was shortened by 3 bases and J by 4 bases, with 10 bases between the two germline ends. The CDR3 has 13 amino acids.

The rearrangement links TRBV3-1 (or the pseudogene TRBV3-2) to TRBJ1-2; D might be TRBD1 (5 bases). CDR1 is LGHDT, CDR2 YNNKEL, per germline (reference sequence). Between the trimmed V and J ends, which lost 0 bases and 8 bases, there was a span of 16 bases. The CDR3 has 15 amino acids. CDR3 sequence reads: CASSQDQRGRGGYTF. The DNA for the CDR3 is TGTGCCAGCAGCCAAGATCAGCGGGGTAGGGGCGGCTACACCTTC.

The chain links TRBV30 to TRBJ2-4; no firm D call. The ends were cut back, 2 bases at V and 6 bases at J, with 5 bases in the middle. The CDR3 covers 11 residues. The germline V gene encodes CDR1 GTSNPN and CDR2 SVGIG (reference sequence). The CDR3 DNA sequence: TGTGCCTGGAGTTTAGCAAACATTCAGTACTTC. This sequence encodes CAWSLANIQYF.

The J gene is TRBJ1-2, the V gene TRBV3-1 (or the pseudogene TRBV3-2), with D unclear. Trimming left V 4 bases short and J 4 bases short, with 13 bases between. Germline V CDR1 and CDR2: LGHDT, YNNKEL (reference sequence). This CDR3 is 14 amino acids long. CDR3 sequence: CASSLQIKSYGYTF. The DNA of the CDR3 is TGTGCCAGCAGCCTACAGATAAAGTCCTATGGCTACACCTTC.

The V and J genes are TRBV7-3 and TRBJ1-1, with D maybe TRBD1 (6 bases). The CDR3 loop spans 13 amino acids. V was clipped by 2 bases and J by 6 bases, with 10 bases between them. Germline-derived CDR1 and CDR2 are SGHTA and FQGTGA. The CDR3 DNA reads TGTGCCAGCAGCTTAGACAGGACGGCTGAAGCTTTCTTT. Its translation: CASSLDRTAEAFF.

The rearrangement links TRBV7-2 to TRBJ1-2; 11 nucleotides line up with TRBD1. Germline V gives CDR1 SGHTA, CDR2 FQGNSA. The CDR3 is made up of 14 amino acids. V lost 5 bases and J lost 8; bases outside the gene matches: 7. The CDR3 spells CASSPGQGARGYTF. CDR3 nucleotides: TGTGCCAGCAGCCCCGGACAGGGGGCGCGAGGCTACACCTTC. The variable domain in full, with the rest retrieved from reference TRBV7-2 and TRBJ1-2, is GAGVSQSPSNKVTEKGKDVELRCDPISGHTALYWYRQSLGQGLEFLIYFQGNSAPDKSGLPSDRFSAERTGGSVSTLTIQRTQQEDSAVYLCASSPGQGARGYTFGSGTRLTVV.

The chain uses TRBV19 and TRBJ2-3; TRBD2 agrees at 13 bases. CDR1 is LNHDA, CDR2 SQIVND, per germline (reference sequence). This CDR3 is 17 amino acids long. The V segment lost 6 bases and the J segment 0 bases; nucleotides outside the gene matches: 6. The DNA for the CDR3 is TGTGCCAGTAGCCTACCGGGACTAGCGGGAAGCACAGATACGCAGTATTTT. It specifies CASSLPGLAGSTDTQYF.

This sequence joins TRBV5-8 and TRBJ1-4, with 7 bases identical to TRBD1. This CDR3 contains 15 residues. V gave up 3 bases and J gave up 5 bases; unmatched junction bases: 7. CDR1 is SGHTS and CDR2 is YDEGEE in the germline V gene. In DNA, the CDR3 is TGTGCCAGCAGCTCGCGGGGACAGAAAAATGAAAAACTGTTTTTT. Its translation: CASSSRGQKNEKLFF.

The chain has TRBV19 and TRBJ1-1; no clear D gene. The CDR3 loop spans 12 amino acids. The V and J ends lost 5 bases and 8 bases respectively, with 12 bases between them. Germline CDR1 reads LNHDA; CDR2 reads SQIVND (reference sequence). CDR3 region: CASSQSTLEAFF. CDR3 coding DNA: TGTGCCAGTAGTCAATCAACTTTGGAAGCTTTCTTT. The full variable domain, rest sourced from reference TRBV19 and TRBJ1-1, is DGGITQSPKYLFRKEGQNVTLSCEQNLNHDAMYWYRQDPGQGLRLIYYSQIVNDFQKGDIAEGYSVSREKKESFPLTVTSAQKNPTAFYLCASSQSTLEAFFGQGTRLTVV.

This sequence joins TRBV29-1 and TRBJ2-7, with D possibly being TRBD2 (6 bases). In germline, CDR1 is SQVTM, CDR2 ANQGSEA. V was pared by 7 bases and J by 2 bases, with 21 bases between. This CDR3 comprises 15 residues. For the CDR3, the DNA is TGCAGCGCTGGAGCGATGGGCGGGAAAACCTACGAGCAGTACTTC. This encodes CSAGAMGGKTYEQYF.

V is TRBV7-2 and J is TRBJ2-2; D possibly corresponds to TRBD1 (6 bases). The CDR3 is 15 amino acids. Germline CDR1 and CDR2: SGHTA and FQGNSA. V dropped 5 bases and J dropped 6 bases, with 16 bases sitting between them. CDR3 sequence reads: CASSPRPGEPGELFF. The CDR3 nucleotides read TGTGCCAGCAGCCCACGCCCAGGGGAGCCCGGGGAGCTGTTTTTT.

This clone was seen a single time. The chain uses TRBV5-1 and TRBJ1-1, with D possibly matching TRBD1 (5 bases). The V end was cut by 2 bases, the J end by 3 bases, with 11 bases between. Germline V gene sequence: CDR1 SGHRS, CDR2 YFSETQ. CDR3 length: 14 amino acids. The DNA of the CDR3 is TGCGCCAGCAGCTTAGGGGAACGAGACACTGAAGCTTTCTTT. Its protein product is CASSLGERDTEAFF.

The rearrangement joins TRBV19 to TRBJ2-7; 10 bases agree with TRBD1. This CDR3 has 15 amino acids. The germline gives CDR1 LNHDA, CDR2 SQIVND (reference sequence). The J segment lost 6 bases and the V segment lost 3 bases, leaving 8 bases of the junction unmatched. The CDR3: CASSISGTGVFEQYF. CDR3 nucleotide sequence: TGTGCCAGTAGTATTTCCGGGACAGGGGTCTTCGAGCAGTACTTC.

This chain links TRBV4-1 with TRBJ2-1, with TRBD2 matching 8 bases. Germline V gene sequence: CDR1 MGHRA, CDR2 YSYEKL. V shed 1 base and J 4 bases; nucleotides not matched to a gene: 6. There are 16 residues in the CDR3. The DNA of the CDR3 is TGCGCCAGCAGCCAAGTAGCTAGCGGGTTTTACAATGAGCAGTTCTTC. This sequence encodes CASSQVASGFYNEQFF.

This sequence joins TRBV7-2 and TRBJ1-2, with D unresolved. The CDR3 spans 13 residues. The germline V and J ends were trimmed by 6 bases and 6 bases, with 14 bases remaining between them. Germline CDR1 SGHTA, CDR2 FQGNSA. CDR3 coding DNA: TGTGCCAGCAGAAGCGGAGCGGAAAATGGCTACACCTTC. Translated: CASRSGAENGYTF. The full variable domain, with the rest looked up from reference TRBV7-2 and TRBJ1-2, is GAGVSQSPSNKVTEKGKDVELRCDPISGHTALYWYRQSLGQGLEFLIYFQGNSAPDKSGLPSDRFSAERTGGSVSTLTIQRTQQEDSAVYLCASRSGAENGYTFGSGTRLTVV.